The clone carrying this T cell receptor (beta chain) was picked up many times. Antigen: not known. The sample belongs to a study of T cell repertoires in cytomegalovirus infection. Study details: Public TCR beta signatures were indicative of both CMV infection and a matching HLA type.

Study-wide findings and caveats: Clonotype analysis showed dominance of the ex vivo response by HLA-C-restricted CMV-specific TCR beta clonotypes. Individuals carrying CMV plus the relevant HLA were identified by cumulative frequency of public TCR beta families.

One entry per CDR3 protein results from TCRdb running MiXCR on the reads. The table includes 500,000 to 600,000 distinct CDR3 sequences, 16% detected once. The CDR3 length is 15 residues. Trimming at V came to 5 bases and at J to 4 bases, leaving 8 bases not matched to a gene. The chain uses TRBV12-3 or TRBV12-4 and TRBJ2-5, with 9 bases identical to TRBD1. This TCR derives from a human donor in good health (CMV status not recorded). Some clones in this sample may be carry-over from other donors' samples. The sample was CD8+ T cells from PBMCs. The chain's CDR3 is CASSLLGQGRETQYF. CDR3 sequence (DNA): TGTGCCAGCAGTCTATTGGGACAGGGTAGAGAGACCCAGTACTTC.